This TCR beta chain was identified during a study of T cell clonality in common variable immunodeficiency. Ten or more counts support this clone. Antigen: not known. Read data end 3 residues before the CDR3 end; the end is taken from the germline J gene. Caucasian heritage predominated among both patients and controls. Overall study findings and caveats: CVID subjects showed higher TCRbeta clonality than healthy controls. Patient heterogeneity in the CVID cohort limited correlations between repertoire features and clinical complications.

This table comes from immunoSEQ multiplex PCR, and its TCRdb copy is limited to in-frame clones, with some not included. The sample was found to contain tens of thousands of clones, and every one recurs. The CDR3 is 15 amino acids. V shed 1 base and J shed 0 bases, with 7 bases lying between them. Germline V gene data show CDR1 as LGHNA and CDR2 as YNFKEQ. Sequencing was carried out using peripheral blood mononuclear cells. The receptor was isolated from a person between 18 and 75 years old in good health. The rearrangement links TRBV4-2 to TRBJ1-5; no reliable D call. CDR3 protein: CASSQGADSNQPQHF. The DNA read from the CDR3 is TGTGCCAGCAGCCAAGGGGCTGATAGCAATCAGCCC.